Following are 20 T cell receptor beta chains from one sample sequenced in a study of PD-1 blockade in classical Hodgkin lymphoma. Every patient experienced relapse after autologous stem cell transplantation, and brentuximab vedotin exposure varied. Using immunoSEQ multiplex PCR, the repertoire was profiled, and TCRdb retains in-frame clones only, with some absent. The sample includes about 98,000 clones, roughly 92% of them seen just once. The sequencing here drew on peripheral blood mononuclear cells (PBMCs), taken at baseline. The receptors come from a human donor with classical Hodgkin lymphoma.

This chain links TRBV5-6 with TRBJ1-1; D perhaps matches TRBD1 (5 bases). V was shortened by 2 bases and J by 2 bases, with 13 bases between the two germline ends. This CDR3 has 15 residues. CDR1 and CDR2 from the germline V gene are SGHDT and YYEEEE. CDR3 sequence (DNA): TGTGCCAGCAGCTTAGTACGGGGCCCTAACACTGAAGCTTTCTTT. Translating gives CASSLVRGPNTEAFF. The complete variable domain, with remaining parts taken from reference TRBV5-6 and TRBJ1-1, reads DAGVTQSPTHLIKTRGQQVTLRCSPKSGHDTVSWYQQALGQGPQFIFQYYEEEERQRGNFPDRFSGHQFPNYSSELNVNALLLGDSALYLCASSLVRGPNTEAFFGQGTRLTVV.

CDR3 nucleotides: TGTGCCAGCATTAGGGAAACCATCTCCTACGAGCAGTACTTC. Amino acids: CASIRETISYEQYF. The chain recombines TRBV7-9 with TRBJ2-7; the D is unclear. V dropped 7 bases and J dropped 0 bases, with 13 bases sitting between them. CDR3 length: 14 amino acids. Germline V gene sequence: CDR1 SEHNR, CDR2 FQNEAQ (reference sequence).

The chain employs TRBV30 and TRBJ2-7; 9 nucleotides agree with TRBD2. CDR3 length: 16 residues. Germline V CDR1 and CDR2: GTSNPN, SVGIG (reference sequence). V was pared by 0 bases and J by 6 bases, with 12 bases of the junction left unmatched. CDR3 in amino acids: CAWSVLSLREGGEQYF. The CDR3 coding sequence is TGTGCCTGGAGTGTACTTAGTTTGCGGGAGGGCGGCGAGCAGTACTTC.

The V call is TRBV5-1, the J call TRBJ2-2, with 8 bases matching TRBD1. CDR3 size: 17 residues. V was clipped by 4 bases and J by 7 bases; unmatched bases: 15. Per the germline V gene, CDR1 is SGHRS and CDR2 is YFSETQ. The CDR3 sequence is CASSRAWTGIEDGELFF. Written as DNA, the CDR3 is TGCGCCAGCAGCCGGGCGTGGACAGGGATTGAGGACGGGGAGCTGTTTTTT.

The chain carries TRBV4-1 and TRBJ1-1; D gene ambiguous. V was trimmed by 2 bases and J by 8 bases, leaving 6 bases between them. The CDR3 consists of 11 residues. CDR1 and CDR2 (germline): MGHRA, YSYEKL. This chain's CDR3 is CASSQTNEAFF. In DNA form, the CDR3 reads TGCGCCAGCAGCCAAACGAACGAAGCTTTCTTT.

The chain carries TRBV9 and TRBJ2-7; 8 positions agree with TRBD2. CDR1 is SGDLS, CDR2 YYNGEE, per germline. The CDR3 length is 15 residues. With 2 bases clipped from V and 3 bases from J, the junction kept 7 bases outside the gene matches. The CDR3 region is CASSVSSGPNYEQYF. CDR3 DNA: TGTGCCAGCAGCGTTTCTAGCGGGCCCAACTACGAGCAGTACTTC.

As DNA, the CDR3 is TGTGCCAGCACCCAGGGAGACAGGGAAGGATTTGAAGCTTTCTTT. This encodes CASTQGDREGFEAFF. This sequence joins TRBV4-2 and TRBJ1-1; 7 bases match TRBD1. The V and J ends lost 7 bases and 7 bases, in that order; junction bases with no gene match: 15. Germline V lookup: CDR1 LGHNA, CDR2 YNFKEQ. The CDR3 is made up of 15 amino acids.

This chain connects TRBV20-1 to TRBJ2-5; D gene ambiguous. The CDR3 extends over 11 amino acids. From germline, CDR1 is DFQATT and CDR2 SNEGSKA (reference sequence). V lost 0 bases and J 7 bases, leaving 6 bases between the germline ends. Here the CDR3 DNA reads TGCAGTGCTAGAGATGATAGGACCCAGTACTTC. Its protein product is CSARDDRTQYF.

This clone was picked up a small number of times. The DNA for the CDR3 is TGTGCCAGCAGCACGGGACTAGCGGAACCTGCCGAGCAGTACTTC. Protein sequence: CASSTGLAEPAEQYF. The chain carries TRBV5-4 and TRBJ2-7; TRBD2 aligns across 11 bases. The CDR3 sequence is 15 residues long. V lost 4 bases, J lost 6 bases, and 9 bases stayed unmatched. The germline V gene encodes CDR1 SGHNT and CDR2 YYREEE (reference sequence).

This clone was detected once. The V call is TRBV27, the J call TRBJ2-3; TRBD1 matches at 7 bases. Germline loops: CDR1 MNHEY, CDR2 SMNVEV (reference sequence). The CDR3 has 14 amino acids. V was clipped by 5 bases and J by 3 bases; unmatched bases: 5. DNA for the CDR3: TGTGCCAGCAGTCCGACGACAGGGACAGATACGCAGTATTTT. It is translated as CASSPTTGTDTQYF.

This clone was recorded only once. This chain links TRBV29-1 with TRBJ2-3; tentatively, D is TRBD2 (6 bases). The CDR3 is 15 amino acids. Looked up from germline, CDR1 is SQVTM and CDR2 is ANQGSEA. V was clipped by 5 bases and J by 6 bases, with 21 bases between them. The chain's CDR3 is CSVRGGQGGVDTQYF. CDR3 DNA sequence: TGCAGCGTTCGGGGCGGGCAGGGAGGTGTGGATACGCAGTATTTT.

The chain has TRBV5-1 and TRBJ2-5; D unclear. With 0 bases removed from V and 2 bases from J, the gap between germline ends came to 8 bases. This CDR3 comprises 14 residues. CDR1 and CDR2 (germline): SGHRS, YFSETQ. DNA for the CDR3: TGCGCCAGCAGCTTGGCGTCTAGTCAAGAGACCCAGTACTTC. It encodes CASSLASSQETQYF.

Only a few counts were recorded for this clone. V and J are TRBV10-2 and TRBJ1-1; no definite D call. The CDR3 loop spans 14 amino acids. Germline lookup yields CDR1 WSHSY and CDR2 SAAADI. V was cut by 6 bases and J by 0 bases, with 11 bases left in between. The CDR3 is CASSLDGMNTEAFF. CDR3 nucleotides: TGCGCCAGCAGCCTGGATGGCATGAACACTGAAGCTTTCTTT.

This clone has a single count. V usage is TRBV18 and J usage is TRBJ2-7; D is undetermined. This CDR3 spans 15 amino acids. Trimming cost V 3 bases and J 2 bases, with 14 bases left between them. Germline lookup yields CDR1 KGHSH and CDR2 LQKENI. The DNA of the CDR3 is TGTGCCAGCTCACCCCTCCCGGGCCGGGCCTACGAGCAGTACTTC. This codes for CASSPLPGRAYEQYF.

The rearrangement links TRBV2 to TRBJ2-7; 10 bases align to TRBD2. This CDR3 has 15 residues. Trimming cost V 7 bases and J 6 bases; bases outside gene matches: 12. Germline V gene data show CDR1 as SNHLY and CDR2 as FYNNEI. The DNA for the CDR3 is TGTGCCAGCAATAAGGCCCTAGCGGGAGTAGGCGAGCAGTACTTC. Translation: CASNKALAGVGEQYF.

The chain carries TRBV6-6 and TRBJ1-2; TRBD1 matches at 7 bases. CDR1 and CDR2 from the germline V gene are MNHNY and SVGAGI (reference sequence). V lost 6 bases and J lost 5; bases outside the gene matches: 3. The CDR3 runs to 12 residues. CDR3 residues: CASSPTGYGYTF. CDR3 DNA: TGTGCCAGCAGCCCGACAGGGTATGGCTACACCTTC.

The V call is TRBV19, the J call TRBJ1-5; TRBD1 aligns across 10 bases. This CDR3 has 12 residues. Germline CDR1 LNHDA, CDR2 SQIVND (reference sequence). CDR3 sequence: CGTGGINQPQHF. The CDR3 DNA is TGTGGGACAGGGGGGATCAATCAGCCCCAGCATTTT.

V gene TRBV6-1 combines with J gene TRBJ1-1; D gene unclear. The germline V gene encodes CDR1 MNHNS and CDR2 SASEGT. This CDR3 has 13 amino acids. Trimming pared 11 bases from V and 0 bases from J, leaving 13 bases between. CDR3 nucleotide sequence: TGTGCCTCCACCGCCGGGGTGAACACTGAAGCTTTCTTT. Amino acids: CASTAGVNTEAFF.

The rearrangement joins TRBV11-2 to TRBJ1-5; a possible D gene is TRBD1 (6 bases). The CDR3 length is 15 residues. Trimming removed 2 bases at V and 6 bases at J, with 14 bases between. Germline loops: CDR1 SGHAT, CDR2 FQNNGV. The CDR3 loop is CASSLRWGGGQPQHF. CDR3 sequence (DNA): TGTGCCAGCAGCTTAAGATGGGGGGGCGGTCAGCCCCAGCATTTT. The full variable domain, completed using reference TRBV11-2 and TRBJ1-5, is EAGVAQSPRYKIIEKRQSVAFWCNPISGHATLYWYQQILGQGPKLLIQFQNNGVVDDSQLPKDRFSAERLKGVDSTLKIQPAKLEDSAVYLCASSLRWGGGQPQHFGDGTRLSIL.

The rearrangement joins TRBV28 to TRBJ1-3; D is ambiguous. V lost 3 bases, J lost 0 bases, and 12 bases lay in between. CDR1 MDHEN and CDR2 SYDVKM come from the germline V gene. The CDR3 has 16 amino acids. The CDR3 sequence is CASSFHTGNSGNTIYF. The DNA for the CDR3 is TGTGCCAGCAGTTTTCACACGGGGAACTCTGGAAACACCATATATTTT.